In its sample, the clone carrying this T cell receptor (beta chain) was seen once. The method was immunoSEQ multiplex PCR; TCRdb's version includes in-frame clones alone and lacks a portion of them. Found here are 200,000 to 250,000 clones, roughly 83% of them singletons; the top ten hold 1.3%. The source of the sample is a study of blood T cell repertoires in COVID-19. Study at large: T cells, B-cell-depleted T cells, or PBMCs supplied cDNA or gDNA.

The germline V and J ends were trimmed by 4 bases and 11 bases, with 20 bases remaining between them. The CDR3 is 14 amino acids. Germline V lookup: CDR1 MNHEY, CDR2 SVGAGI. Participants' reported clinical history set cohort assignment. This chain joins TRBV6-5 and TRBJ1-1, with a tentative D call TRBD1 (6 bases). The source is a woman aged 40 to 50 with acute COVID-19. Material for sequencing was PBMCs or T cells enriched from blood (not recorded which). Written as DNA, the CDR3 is TGTGCCAGCAGTTGGGACAAGACTGGATTGGATGCTTTCTTT. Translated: CASSWDKTGLDAFF.